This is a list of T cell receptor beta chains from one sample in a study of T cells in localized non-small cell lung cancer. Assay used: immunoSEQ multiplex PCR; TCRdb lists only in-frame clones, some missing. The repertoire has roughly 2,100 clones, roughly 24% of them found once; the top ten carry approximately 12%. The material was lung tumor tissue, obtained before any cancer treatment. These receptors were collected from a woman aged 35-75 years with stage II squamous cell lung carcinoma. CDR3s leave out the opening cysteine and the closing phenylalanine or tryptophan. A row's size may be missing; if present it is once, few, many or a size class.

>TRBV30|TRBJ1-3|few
AWSPNPGTIY
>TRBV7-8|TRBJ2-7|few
ASSLVFTTGGNEQY
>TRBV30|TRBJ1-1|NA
AWSTENTEAF
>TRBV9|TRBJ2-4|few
ASSDRVGAKNIQY
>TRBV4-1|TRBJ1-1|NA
ASSSPRMNTEAF
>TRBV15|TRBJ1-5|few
ATSRGGSYQPQH
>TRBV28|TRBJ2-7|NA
ASSLGGTGPREQY